Below, 7 T cell receptor beta chains from the same sample are listed, as sequenced in a study of memory CD4+ T cells and cytomegalovirus serostatus. Sequenced by immunoSEQ multiplex PCR; TCRdb stores in-frame clones only, minus some. The data show around 53,000 clones, with 83% seen just once and roughly 2% held by the top ten. Single viable CD3+CD4+CD8-CD45RO+ cells were sorted as the memory CD4+ T cells. Sequenced input: memory CD4+ T cells from blood. These receptors all come from an adult in good health and CMV-seropositive.

The V call is TRBV10-3, the J call TRBJ2-2; 8 nucleotides match TRBD2. Trimming took 8 bases from V and 0 from J; bases not matched to a gene: 14. The CDR3 runs to 18 residues. Looked up from germline, CDR1 is ENHRY and CDR2 is SYGVKD. DNA of the CDR3: TGTGCCATCTCCAGCGGGAGAGGACGAGACGCGAACACCGGGGAGCTGTTTTTT. Encoded protein: CAISSGRGRDANTGELFF.

This clone appeared a few times. The rearrangement joins TRBV6-6 to TRBJ1-5; D may be TRBD1 (6 bases). Germline CDR1 and CDR2: MNHNY and SVGAGI (reference sequence). CDR3 length equals 16 residues. Trimming removed 0 bases from V and 6 bases from J, with 15 bases in between. The CDR3 region has the DNA TGTGCCAGCAGTTACTCGGGTGGGGCAGGGGCTCAGCCCCAGCATTTT. Translation: CASSYSGGAGAQPQHF.

The CDR3 region has the DNA TGTGCCAGCAGCCCGGCTGGCGGGGGGGCCGTAGTGCATGAGCAGTTCTTC. This sequence encodes CASSPAGGGAVVHEQFF. V and J are TRBV9 and TRBJ2-1; 9 positions match TRBD2. Losses at the gene ends were 4 bases for V and 8 bases for J; bases not matched to a gene: 16. There are 17 residues in the CDR3. Germline V gene data show CDR1 as SGDLS and CDR2 as YYNGEE.

As DNA, the CDR3 is TGTGCCTCTAGCCAGGGCGGGAGTGGGTCAGATACGCAGTATTTT. It specifies CASSQGGSGSDTQYF. The rearrangement uses TRBV6-1 and TRBJ2-3; 7 nucleotides agree with TRBD2. The V segment lost 11 bases and the J segment 4 bases; nucleotides outside the gene matches: 15. Germline V CDR1 and CDR2: MNHNS, SASEGT. The CDR3 contains 15 residues.

The V and J genes are TRBV7-9 and TRBJ1-4; tentative D call: TRBD1 (6 bases). V was pared by 5 bases and J by 4 bases, with 23 bases between. Germline CDR1 is SEHNR and CDR2 is FQNEAQ (reference sequence). The CDR3 loop spans 18 amino acids. Here the CDR3 DNA reads TGTGCCAGCAGCCCTTTGACAGGCCGGTTGATCGGTAATGAAAAACTGTTTTTT. This codes for CASSPLTGRLIGNEKLFF.

The J gene is TRBJ2-1, the V gene TRBV19; D possibly corresponds to TRBD1 (5 bases). There are 14 residues in the CDR3. V was shortened by 7 bases and J by 5 bases, with 15 bases between the two germline ends. Germline-derived CDR1 and CDR2 are LNHDA and SQIVND (reference sequence). Written as DNA, the CDR3 is TGTGCCAGTACCCCAGCAGGGTTCAACAATGAGCAGTTCTTC. Residues: CASTPAGFNNEQFF.

CDR3 bases: TGTGCCAGCAGTTACAGTCGACAGGGTAATTCACCCCTCCACTTT. Translation gives CASSYSRQGNSPLHF. J is TRBJ1-6 and V is TRBV6-5, with TRBD1 matching over 7 bases. CDR1 is MNHEY, CDR2 SVGAGI, per germline. This CDR3 spans 15 amino acids. V shed 2 bases and J 6 bases; nucleotides not matched to a gene: 4.